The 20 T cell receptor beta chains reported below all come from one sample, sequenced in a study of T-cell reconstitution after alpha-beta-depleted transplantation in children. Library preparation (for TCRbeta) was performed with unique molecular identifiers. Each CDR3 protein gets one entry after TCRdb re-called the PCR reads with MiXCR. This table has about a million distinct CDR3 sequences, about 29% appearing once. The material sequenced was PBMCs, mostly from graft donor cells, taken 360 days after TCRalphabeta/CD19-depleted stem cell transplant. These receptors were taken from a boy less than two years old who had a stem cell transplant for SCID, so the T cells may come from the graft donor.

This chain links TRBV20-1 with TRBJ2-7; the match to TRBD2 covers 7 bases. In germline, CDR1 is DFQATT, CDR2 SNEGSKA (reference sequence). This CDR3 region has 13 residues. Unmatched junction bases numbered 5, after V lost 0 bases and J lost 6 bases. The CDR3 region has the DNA TGCAGTGCTAGAGATACGGGGGGAGGCGAGCAGTACTTC. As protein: CSARDTGGGEQYF.

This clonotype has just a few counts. The CDR3 nucleotides read TGCGCCAGCAGCCTGGCCCGGGGGACAGGCCTACCCTATGGCTACACCTTC. This translates into CASSLARGTGLPYGYTF. The chain joins TRBV5-1 to TRBJ1-2, with TRBD1 matching 8 bases. V trimming: 4 bases; J trimming: 4 bases; junction bases outside the gene matches: 15. Germline V gene sequence: CDR1 SGHRS, CDR2 YFSETQ. This CDR3 has 17 amino acids.

The CDR3 bases are TGTGCCAGCAGCCCGGGACAGTCGAAAGATACGCAGTATTTT. Its translation: CASSPGQSKDTQYF. The chain combines TRBV7-9 with TRBJ2-3, with 7 bases matching TRBD1. This CDR3 is 14 amino acids long. The germline gives CDR1 SEHNR, CDR2 FQNEAQ (reference sequence). The V gene end was trimmed by 5 bases and the J gene end by 5 bases; junction bases not matched to a gene: 7. Full variable domain (remainder filled in from reference TRBV7-9 and TRBJ2-3): DTGVSQNPRHKITKRGQNVTFRCDPISEHNRLYWYRQTLGQGPEFLTYFQNEAQLEKSRLLSDRFSAERPKGSFSTLEIQRTEQGDSAMYLCASSPGQSKDTQYFGPGTRLTVL.

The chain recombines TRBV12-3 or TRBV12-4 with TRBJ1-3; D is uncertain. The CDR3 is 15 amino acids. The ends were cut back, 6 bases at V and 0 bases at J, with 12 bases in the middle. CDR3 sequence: CASSYATSSGNTIYF. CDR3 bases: TGTGCCAGCAGCTACGCCACAAGCTCTGGAAACACCATATATTTT.

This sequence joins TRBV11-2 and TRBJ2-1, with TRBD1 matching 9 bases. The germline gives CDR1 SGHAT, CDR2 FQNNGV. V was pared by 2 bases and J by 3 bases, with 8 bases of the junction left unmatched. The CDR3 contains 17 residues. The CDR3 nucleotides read TGTGCCAGCAGCTTAAGGATAACGGGACAGGGCTACAATGAGCAGTTCTTC. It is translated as CASSLRITGQGYNEQFF. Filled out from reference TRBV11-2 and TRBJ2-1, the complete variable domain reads EAGVAQSPRYKIIEKRQSVAFWCNPISGHATLYWYQQILGQGPKLLIQFQNNGVVDDSQLPKDRFSAERLKGVDSTLKIQPAKLEDSAVYLCASSLRITGQGYNEQFFGPGTRLTVL.

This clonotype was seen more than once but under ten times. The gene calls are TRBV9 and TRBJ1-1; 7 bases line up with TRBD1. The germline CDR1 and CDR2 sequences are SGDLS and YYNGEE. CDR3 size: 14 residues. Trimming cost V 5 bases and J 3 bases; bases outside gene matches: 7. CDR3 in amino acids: CASRRGLLDTEAFF. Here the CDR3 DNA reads TGTGCCAGCAGAAGGGGGCTTCTGGACACTGAAGCTTTCTTT.

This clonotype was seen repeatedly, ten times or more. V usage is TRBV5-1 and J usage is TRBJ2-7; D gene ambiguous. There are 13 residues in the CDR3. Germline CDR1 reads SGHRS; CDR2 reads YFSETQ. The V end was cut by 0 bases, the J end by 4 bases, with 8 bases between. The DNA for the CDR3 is TGCGCCAGCAGCTTGGCGGCAGATTACGAGCAGTACTTC. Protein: CASSLAADYEQYF.

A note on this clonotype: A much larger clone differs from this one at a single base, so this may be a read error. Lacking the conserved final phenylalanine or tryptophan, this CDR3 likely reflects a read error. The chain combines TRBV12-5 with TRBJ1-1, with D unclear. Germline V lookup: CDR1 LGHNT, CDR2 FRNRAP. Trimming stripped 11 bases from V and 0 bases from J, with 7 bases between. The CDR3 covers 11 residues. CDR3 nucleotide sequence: TGTGCTTCGCGCTTGAACACTGAAGCTTTCTCT. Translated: CASRLNTEAFS.

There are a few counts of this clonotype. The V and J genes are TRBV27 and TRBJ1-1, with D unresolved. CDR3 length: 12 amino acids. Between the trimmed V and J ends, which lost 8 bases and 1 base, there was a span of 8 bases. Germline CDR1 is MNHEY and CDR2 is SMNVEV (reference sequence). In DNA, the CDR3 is TGTGCCAGCTTGGCCTGGAACACTGAAGCTTTCTTT. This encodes CASLAWNTEAFF.

The CDR3 is CASSPSGGQIPYEQYF. The CDR3 DNA sequence: TGTGCCAGCAGTCCATCTGGGGGGCAGATCCCCTACGAGCAGTACTTC. The chain is built from TRBV27 and TRBJ2-7; the D gene could be TRBD1 or TRBD2 (6 bases each). The ends were cut back, 5 bases at V and 2 bases at J, with 19 bases in the middle. This CDR3 contains 16 residues. CDR1 and CDR2 from the germline V gene are MNHEY and SMNVEV (reference sequence).

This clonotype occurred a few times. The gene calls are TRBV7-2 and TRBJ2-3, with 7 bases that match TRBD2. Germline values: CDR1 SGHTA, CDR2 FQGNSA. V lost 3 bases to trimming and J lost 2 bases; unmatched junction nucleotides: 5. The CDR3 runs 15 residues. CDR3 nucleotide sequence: TGTGCCAGCAGCTTGCGGGGGACCTACACAGATACGCAGTATTTT. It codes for CASSLRGTYTDTQYF.

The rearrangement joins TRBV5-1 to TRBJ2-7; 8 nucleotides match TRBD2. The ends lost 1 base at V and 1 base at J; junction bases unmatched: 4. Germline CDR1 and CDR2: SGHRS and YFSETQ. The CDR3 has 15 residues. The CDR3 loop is CASSLRPGGSYEQYF. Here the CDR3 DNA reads TGCGCCAGCAGCTTGCGGCCGGGGGGGTCCTACGAGCAGTACTTC.

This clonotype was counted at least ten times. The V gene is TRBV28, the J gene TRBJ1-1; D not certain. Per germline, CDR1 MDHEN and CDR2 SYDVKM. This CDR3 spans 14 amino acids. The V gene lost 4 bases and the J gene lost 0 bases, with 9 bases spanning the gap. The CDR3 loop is CASSYPLLNTEAFF. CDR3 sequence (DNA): TGTGCCAGCAGTTATCCCCTTTTGAACACTGAAGCTTTCTTT.

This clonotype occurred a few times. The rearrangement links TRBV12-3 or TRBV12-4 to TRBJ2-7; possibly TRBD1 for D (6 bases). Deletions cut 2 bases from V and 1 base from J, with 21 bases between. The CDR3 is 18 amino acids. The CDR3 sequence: CASSLRVGGSSGSYEQYF. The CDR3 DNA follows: TGTGCCAGCAGTTTACGGGTAGGGGGAAGTTCGGGATCCTACGAGCAGTACTTC.

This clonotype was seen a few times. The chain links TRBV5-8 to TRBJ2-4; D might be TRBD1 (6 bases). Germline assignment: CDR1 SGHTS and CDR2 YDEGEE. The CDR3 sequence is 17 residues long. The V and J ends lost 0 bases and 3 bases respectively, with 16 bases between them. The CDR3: CASSLASSGVGKNIQYF. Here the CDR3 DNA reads TGTGCCAGCAGCTTGGCAAGCTCAGGGGTGGGCAAAAACATTCAGTACTTC.

The CDR3 DNA is TGTGCCACCAGTGACCCGAAGTCCCCTTCTGGGGCCAACGTCCTGACTTTC. This encodes CATSDPKSPSGANVLTF. The chain carries TRBV24-1 and TRBJ2-6; the D is unclear. Germline CDR1 reads KGHDR; CDR2 reads SFDVKD. This CDR3 is built from 17 residues. The germline V and J ends were trimmed by 4 bases and 1 base, with 13 bases remaining between them.

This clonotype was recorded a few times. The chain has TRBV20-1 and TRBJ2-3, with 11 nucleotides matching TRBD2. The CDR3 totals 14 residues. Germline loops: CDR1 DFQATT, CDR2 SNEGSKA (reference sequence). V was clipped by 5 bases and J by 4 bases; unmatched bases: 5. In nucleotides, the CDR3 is TGCAGTGCTTTTACTAGCGGGGGTTCAGATACGCAGTATTTT. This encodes CSAFTSGGSDTQYF.

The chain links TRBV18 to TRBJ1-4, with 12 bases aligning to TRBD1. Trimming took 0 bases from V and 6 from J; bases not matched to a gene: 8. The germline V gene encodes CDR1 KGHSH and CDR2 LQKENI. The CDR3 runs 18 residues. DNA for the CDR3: TGTGCCAGCTCACCACCGATGGGACAGGGGGCAGGGGATGAAAAACTGTTTTTT. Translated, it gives CASSPPMGQGAGDEKLFF.

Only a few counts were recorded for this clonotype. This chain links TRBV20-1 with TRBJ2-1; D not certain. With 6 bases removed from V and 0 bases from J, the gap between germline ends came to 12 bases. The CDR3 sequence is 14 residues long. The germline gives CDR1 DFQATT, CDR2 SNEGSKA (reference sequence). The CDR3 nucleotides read TGCAGTGCCAGCTTATTTAGCTCCTACAATGAGCAGTTCTTC. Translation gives CSASLFSSYNEQFF.

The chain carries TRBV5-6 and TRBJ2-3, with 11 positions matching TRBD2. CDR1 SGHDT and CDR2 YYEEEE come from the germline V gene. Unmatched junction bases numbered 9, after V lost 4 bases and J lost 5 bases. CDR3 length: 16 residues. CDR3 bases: TGTGCCAGCAGCATGGGACTAGCGGCTTTCGGAGATACGCAGTATTTT. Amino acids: CASSMGLAAFGDTQYF.